The following is a T cell receptor beta chain sequence with its context. The CDR3 is 12 amino acids. V was pared by 5 bases and J by 8 bases, with 12 bases between. CDR1 is MNHEY and CDR2 is SVGAGI in the germline V gene. The sample belongs to a study of shared T cell receptors in the human thymus. Only in-frame clones appear in the TCRdb table, and some are missing; sequencing was by immunoSEQ multiplex PCR. The table has hundreds of thousands of clones, over 75% seen once. These data were also filed under a second study, of human thymus T cells. This second study says: There appeared to be biased usage of V and J genes in thymic and blood repertoires. Related studies found that unrelated individuals share highly overlapping thymic repertoires.

This sequence was found in a boy in the first two years of life with a congenital heart defect. The sequenced material came from thymocytes. This chain uses TRBV6-5 with TRBJ1-2; D ambiguous. The CDR3 loop is CASSPRVGGYTF. CDR3 coding DNA: TGTGCCAGCAGTCCCCGGGTCGGGGGCTACACCTTC.